The present T cell receptor (beta chain) was sequenced within a study of identical twins. This clonotype was seen repeatedly, ten times or more. Antigen unknown. Study conclusions and caveats: Possibly, invariant MAIT and iNKT cells partly confounded zero-insertion analyses. Insertion counts were lower in abundant cord blood beta clonotypes, a trend that memory repertoires did not show.

TCRdb passed the 5' RACE reads through MiXCR, listing each CDR3 protein once. The table records 300,000 to 400,000 distinct CDR3 sequences, roughly 10% of them present only once. The CDR3 runs 16 residues. Trimming removed 3 bases from V and 4 bases from J; junction bases left unmatched: 7. Germline loops: CDR1 MGHRA, CDR2 YSYEKL. This chain connects TRBV4-1 to TRBJ2-1; TRBD1 agrees at 9 bases. The sequencing input was naive T cells sorted from blood. The source of this sequence is a woman aged 45-60 years in good health. CDR3 sequence: CASSQNVGTGYNEQFF. CDR3 sequence (DNA): TGCGCCAGCAGCCAGAATGTTGGGACAGGGTACAATGAGCAGTTCTTC.